This entry is about one T cell receptor (beta chain). This clonotype was observed a few times. Its antigen has not been determined. No much larger clone is present one base from it, and per-base qualities are unavailable. This sample is drawn from a study of CD8 T cells in Susac syndrome (dated by TCRdb to between 2018 and 2020). Study-wide context: Repertoire sequencing was used to test whether CD8+ T cell activation and differentiation in Susac syndrome was antigen driven.

Overall study results and their limits: The number of individuals in the TCR sequencing and HLA analysis was recognized as being relatively small.

Measured from the cysteine to the phenylalanine, the CDR3 is 14 residues long. The read is trimmed to its CDR3 DNA, 42 bases read in frame from base 1. As encoded in the germline V gene, CDR1 is SGHRS while CDR2 is YFSETQ. Relative to germline, V is missing 4 bases and J is missing 8 bases, with 4 bases of the junction outside any gene match. RNA was extracted using the RNeasy kit, and roughly 0.5 to 1 microgram was reverse transcribed with random hexamers. The immunoSEQ multiplex PCR assay, covering 54 Vbeta and 13 Jbeta segments, was used to amplify TCR beta CDR3 regions. Bias from PCR amplification was corrected by using a synthetic template baseline for primer optimization and for computational correction. The paper's data handling went like this. Reads were annotated to V, D and J genes per IMGT and analyzed with immunoSEQ Analyzer, keeping only productive sequences. To calculate clonality, Shannon entropy was normalized by log2 of the number of productive unique sequences and then subtracted from one. For each patient and control, public and private clones were evaluated among the 100 most prevalent clones. Clones were defined as Susac-specific when absent from the healthy and MS cohorts, from about a thousand published viral clones and from other ImmuneACCESS disease sequences. TCRdb reanalyzed the raw reads on its own, using fastp at Q25 for trimming and MiXCR for clone calling, and kept in-frame beta chains. Here each entry gathers all rows of one CDR3 protein and keeps the most common genes and DNA. For this entry, the V and J calls and clone size follow TCRdb and not the study's own pipeline. The sample profile shows under 200,000 distinct CDR3 sequences; about 90% of them were found once. The ten largest clones add up to under 0.085% of the sample.

Peripheral blood CD8+ and CD4+ T cells from healthy donors, Susac syndrome patients and multiple sclerosis patients were profiled by high-throughput TCR beta sequencing. Healthy donors were age- and sex-matched controls. Bulk CD8+ and CD4+ T cells were purified by magnetic negative isolation, while CD8+ TEMRA cells were enriched using FACS. Blood was collected in EDTA tubes and processed within 24 hours, with PBMCs isolated through density gradient centrifugation. PBMCs destined for TCR sequencing were cryopreserved in liquid nitrogen and later thawed in a 37 °C water bath. The sorted or isolated CD4+, CD8+ and CD8+ TEMRA cells had a purity of 90% or higher.

This TCR was recovered from a human donor in good health. Recombination joined TRBV5-1 with TRBJ1-4, and TRBD1 aligns with 11 junction nucleotides. Material for sequencing was CD4+ T cells from PBMCs. The CDR3 protein: CASSTGQGAEKLFF. The DNA sequence reads TGCGCCAGCAGCACCGGACAGGGGGCAGAAAAACTGTTTTTT.